This record concerns one TCR beta chain sequence. The source of the sample is a study of control samples from healthy donors and cancer patients. TCRdb's table, derived via immunoSEQ multiplex PCR, lists solely in-frame clones and lacks some. The data show about 170,000 clones, about 90% seen once. The sequenced sample was blood. The receptor was derived from a woman aged 30 to 39 in good health.

CDR3 amino acids: CASSLRAVRGQYEQYF. The CDR3 DNA reads as TGTGCCAGCAGTTTGAGAGCAGTAAGGGGGCAGTACGAGCAGTACTTC. The chain employs TRBV28 and TRBJ2-7, with 7 bases matching TRBD1. J lost 4 bases, V lost 3 bases, and 12 bases had no gene match. The germline V gene encodes CDR1 MDHEN and CDR2 SYDVKM. The CDR3 length is 16 residues.